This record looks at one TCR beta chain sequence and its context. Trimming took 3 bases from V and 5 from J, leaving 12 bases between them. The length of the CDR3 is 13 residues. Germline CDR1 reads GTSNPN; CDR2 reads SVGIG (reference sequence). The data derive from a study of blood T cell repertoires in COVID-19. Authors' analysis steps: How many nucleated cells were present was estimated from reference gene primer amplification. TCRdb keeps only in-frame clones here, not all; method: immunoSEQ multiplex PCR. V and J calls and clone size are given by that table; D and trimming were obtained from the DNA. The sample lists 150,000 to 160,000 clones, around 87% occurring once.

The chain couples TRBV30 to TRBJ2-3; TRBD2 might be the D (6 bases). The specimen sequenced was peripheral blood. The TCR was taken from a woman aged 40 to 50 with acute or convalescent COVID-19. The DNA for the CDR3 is TGTGCCTGGAGCACGGGACTCCGAGATACGCAGTATTTT. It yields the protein CAWSTGLRDTQYF.